This passage covers 14 T cell receptor beta chains from one sample sequenced in a study of T cell responses to AZD1222 COVID-19 vaccine. Produced via immunoSEQ multiplex PCR; TCRdb's table is partial and in-frame only. The data hold about 170,000 clones, with approximately 95% observed a single time. Source: peripheral blood, taken on day 0 of AZD1222 vaccination. The receptors here all came from an adult in good health.

V gene TRBV5-1 combines with J gene TRBJ2-3; weak D call: TRBD1 (5 bases). The CDR3 runs 17 residues. Trimming stripped 1 base from V and 2 bases from J, with 17 bases between. The V gene's germline CDR1 is SGHRS and CDR2 YFSETQ. In DNA, the CDR3 is TGCGCCAGCAGCTTGATGGGGCCAATACTTACCACAGATACGCAGTATTTT. Translated, it gives CASSLMGPILTTDTQYF.

The V and J genes are TRBV7-9 and TRBJ2-7; D perhaps matches TRBD2 (7 bases). Trimming cost V 1 base and J 3 bases, with 13 bases left between them. CDR1 and CDR2 (germline): SEHNR, FQNEAQ (reference sequence). The CDR3 runs 15 residues. The CDR3 DNA reads as TGTGCCAGCAGCTTAGATGGGGGAGGGGGCTACGAGCAGTACTTC. Translating it yields CASSLDGGGGYEQYF.

The chain carries TRBV19 and TRBJ1-2, with D maybe TRBD1 (5 bases). Germline-derived CDR1 and CDR2 are LNHDA and SQIVND (reference sequence). The CDR3 is 17 residues long. The V and J ends lost 7 bases and 5 bases respectively, with 26 bases between them. CDR3 in DNA: TGTGCCAGTAATTCCGGGGGTTACATAAGTAGGGAATATGGCTACACCTTC. This gives the protein CASNSGGYISREYGYTF. The complete variable domain, with remaining parts taken from reference TRBV19 and TRBJ1-2, reads DGGITQSPKYLFRKEGQNVTLSCEQNLNHDAMYWYRQDPGQGLRLIYYSQIVNDFQKGDIAEGYSVSREKKESFPLTVTSAQKNPTAFYLCASNSGGYISREYGYTFGSGTRLTVV.

This chain links TRBV2 with TRBJ2-3; 14 bases agree with TRBD2. The germline gives CDR1 SNHLY, CDR2 FYNNEI. CDR3 size: 15 residues. Trimming removed 3 bases from V and 6 bases from J; junction bases left unmatched: 2. The CDR3 nucleotides read TGTGCCAGCAGTGAGGGACTAGCGGGGGTTGATACGCAGTATTTT. As protein: CASSEGLAGVDTQYF.

V is TRBV27 and J is TRBJ1-1; D remains ambiguous. Per germline, CDR1 MNHEY and CDR2 SMNVEV (reference sequence). This CDR3 is built from 14 residues. V dropped 1 base and J dropped 4 bases, with 10 bases sitting between them. In DNA form, the CDR3 reads TGTGCCAGCAGTTTATTGTCTTATGGCACTGAAGCTTTCTTT. The encoded protein is CASSLLSYGTEAFF.

V and J are TRBV19 and TRBJ1-1; D is uncertain. The CDR3 sequence is 13 residues long. Trimming removed 3 bases at V and 0 bases at J, with 5 bases between. Germline V lookup: CDR1 LNHDA, CDR2 SQIVND (reference sequence). In DNA, the CDR3 is TGTGCCAGTAGTATTACGGTGAACACTGAAGCTTTCTTT. Its translation is CASSITVNTEAFF.

This clone was counted only a few times. The V call is TRBV5-4, the J call TRBJ1-1, with 7 bases matching TRBD1. CDR3 size: 14 residues. J lost 4 bases, V lost 3 bases, and 6 bases had no gene match. CDR1 and CDR2 from the germline V gene are SGHNT and YYREEE (reference sequence). CDR3 in amino acids: CASSSVSGGTEAFF. The CDR3 DNA follows: TGTGCCAGCAGCTCGGTTTCAGGGGGCACTGAAGCTTTCTTT.

This clone was found once. CDR3 loop: CASSFLTGTGGGNTEAFF. CDR3 DNA: TGCGCCAGCAGCTTCCTGACCGGGACAGGGGGAGGGAACACTGAAGCTTTCTTT. The chain couples TRBV5-1 to TRBJ1-1; 11 positions match TRBD1. The CDR3 totals 18 residues. Germline V lookup: CDR1 SGHRS, CDR2 YFSETQ. V gave up 2 bases and J gave up 1 base; unmatched junction bases: 10.

The chain has TRBV20-1 and TRBJ2-1; tentative D call: TRBD1 (6 bases). The CDR3 runs 13 residues. CDR1 and CDR2 from the germline V gene are DFQATT and SNEGSKA (reference sequence). Between the trimmed V and J ends, which lost 3 bases and 12 bases, there was a span of 18 bases. This chain's CDR3 is CSASKEPGQVQFF. CDR3 sequence (DNA): TGCAGTGCTAGTAAGGAACCGGGACAAGTGCAGTTCTTC.

V and J are TRBV27 and TRBJ1-2; possible D gene TRBD1, 6 bases. V was pared by 7 bases and J by 4 bases, with 13 bases between. Germline V gives CDR1 MNHEY, CDR2 SMNVEV (reference sequence). CDR3 length: 13 amino acids. This chain's CDR3 is CASTTVQGYGYTF. The CDR3 nucleotides read TGTGCCAGCACCACGGTACAGGGCTATGGCTACACCTTC.

The chain carries TRBV3-1 (or the pseudogene TRBV3-2) and TRBJ2-1; TRBD1 matches at 10 bases. Per germline, CDR1 LGHDT and CDR2 YNNKEL (reference sequence). The trim removed 7 bases at V and 9 bases at J, leaving 6 bases unmatched. The CDR3 consists of 13 residues. CDR3 residues: CASIGTGVLEQFF. The DNA for the CDR3 is TGTGCCAGCATAGGGACAGGGGTCCTTGAGCAGTTCTTC.

The chain has TRBV6-5 and TRBJ2-7, with 8 nucleotides matching TRBD2. V lost 7 bases to trimming and J lost 7 bases; unmatched junction nucleotides: 12. Germline V gene lookup returns CDR1 MNHEY and CDR2 SVGAGI. There are 14 residues in the CDR3. CDR3 in DNA: TGTGCCAGCATAGGCGGGGGGTCCCCTGGGGAGCAGTACTTC. As protein: CASIGGGSPGEQYF.

The J gene is TRBJ2-2, the V gene TRBV15; 10 bases are shared with TRBD1. CDR1 LNHNV and CDR2 YYDKDF come from the germline V gene (reference sequence). V lost 4 bases, J lost 6 bases, and 8 bases stayed unmatched. This CDR3 has 16 amino acids. The CDR3 sequence: CATSMSGTGVPGELFF. As DNA, the CDR3 is TGTGCCACCAGCATGTCCGGGACAGGGGTGCCCGGGGAGCTGTTTTTT.

V and J are TRBV4-1 and TRBJ1-1; possibly TRBD1 for D (6 bases). V shed 0 bases and J shed 3 bases, with 17 bases lying between them. The CDR3 spans 17 residues. In germline, CDR1 is MGHRA, CDR2 YSYEKL. Here the CDR3 reads CASSQETLWGGDTEAFF. CDR3 DNA: TGCGCCAGCAGCCAAGAGACTCTTTGGGGGGGCGACACTGAAGCTTTCTTT.